This T cell receptor (beta chain) appears in the sequencing data of a study of long-term antiretroviral therapy in people with HIV. Study findings and constraints: Despite increasing after ART, diversity remained lower than that of transplant donor controls. Across all time points, the repertoire was dominated by clones that expanded before ART.

Note on this clone: Its specificity is unknown.

The libraries were made with immunoSEQ v3.0 at survey level. Method: immunoSEQ multiplex PCR; TCRdb's copy keeps in-frame clones and lacks some. The table shows about 20,000 clones, with about nine tenths occurring only once. Here the sequenced sample was unsorted PBMCs, taken 4.4 years before starting antiretroviral therapy. This clonotype originated in a woman aged 25-40 years with HIV.

The CDR3 loop is CASSYVGGGYTF. The CDR3 DNA reads as TGTGCCAGCAGTTACGTCGGTGGGGGCTACACCTTC. The genes are TRBV6-6 and TRBJ1-2; D not resolved. CDR3 length: 12 residues. With 2 bases removed from V and 8 bases from J, the gap between germline ends came to 9 bases. Germline assignment: CDR1 MNHNY and CDR2 SVGAGI (reference sequence).